The source of this T cell receptor beta chain is a study of T cells after yellow fever vaccination. Study observations and caveats: The booster response re-showed most primary clones: around 96% CD4, 88% CD8.

The V and J ends lost 6 bases and 6 bases respectively, with 16 bases between them. In germline, CDR1 is SQVTM, CDR2 ANQGSEA. The CDR3 has 13 amino acids. TCRdb analysed the 5' RACE reads with MiXCR anew, one entry per CDR3 protein. The sample carries under 150,000 distinct CDR3 sequences, about 7.7% recorded once. This clonotype turned up a few times. What it binds is not known. This sequence originates from a man younger than 45 who received the YFV17D yellow fever vaccine. This sample comprised CD4+ T cells sorted from PBMCs, obtained 5 days after the yellow fever booster vaccination. The rearrangement uses TRBV29-1 and TRBJ2-3, with TRBD2 as a possible D gene (7 bases). The CDR3 protein is CSVGGAPGDTQYF. For the CDR3, the DNA is TGCAGCGTGGGGGGGGCTCCGGGGGATACGCAGTATTTT.